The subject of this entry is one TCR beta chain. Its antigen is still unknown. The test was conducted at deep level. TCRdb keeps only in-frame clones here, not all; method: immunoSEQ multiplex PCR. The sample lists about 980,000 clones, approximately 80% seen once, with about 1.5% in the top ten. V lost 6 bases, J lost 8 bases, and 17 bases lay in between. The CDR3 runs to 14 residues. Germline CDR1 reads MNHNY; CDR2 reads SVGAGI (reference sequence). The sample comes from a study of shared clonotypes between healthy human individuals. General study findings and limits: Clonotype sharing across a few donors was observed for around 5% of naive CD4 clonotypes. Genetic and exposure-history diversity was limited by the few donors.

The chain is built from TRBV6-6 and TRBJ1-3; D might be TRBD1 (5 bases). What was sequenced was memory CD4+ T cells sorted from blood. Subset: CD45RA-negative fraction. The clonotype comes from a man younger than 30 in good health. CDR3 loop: CASSQRGLGDTIYF. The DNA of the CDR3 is TGTGCCAGCAGCCAGAGGGGTCTTGGGGACACCATATATTTT.